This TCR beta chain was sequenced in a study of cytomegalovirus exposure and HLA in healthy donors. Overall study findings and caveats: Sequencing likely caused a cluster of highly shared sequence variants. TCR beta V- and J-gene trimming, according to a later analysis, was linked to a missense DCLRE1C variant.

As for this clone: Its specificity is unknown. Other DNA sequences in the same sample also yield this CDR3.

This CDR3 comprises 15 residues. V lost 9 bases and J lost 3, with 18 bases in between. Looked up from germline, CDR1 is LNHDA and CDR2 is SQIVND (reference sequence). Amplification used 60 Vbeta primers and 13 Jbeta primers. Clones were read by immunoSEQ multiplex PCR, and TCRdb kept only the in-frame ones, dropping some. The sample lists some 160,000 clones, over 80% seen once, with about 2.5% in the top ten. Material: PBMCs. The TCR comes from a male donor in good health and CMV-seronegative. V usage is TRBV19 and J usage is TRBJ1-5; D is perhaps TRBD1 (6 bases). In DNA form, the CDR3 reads TGTGCCAGCGATTCCGGGACACCGCTCAATCAGCCCCAGCATTTT. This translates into CASDSGTPLNQPQHF.